The sequence of this T cell receptor (beta chain) was determined in a study of post-analysis software for immune sequencing data. Broader study findings: Patients had higher frequencies than controls of roughly 5 TRBV segments, including TRBV5-6, TRBV5-1 and TRBV20-1.

cDNA libraries of TCR beta carried unique molecular identifiers. From the PCR reads, TCRdb called clonotypes with MiXCR, one entry per CDR3 protein. The profile shows about 460,000 distinct CDR3 sequences, 40% to 55% of them singletons. For this clonotype: The antigen is undetermined.

CDR3 length: 16 residues. Per germline, CDR1 SGHVS and CDR2 FNYEAQ. The V and J ends lost 5 bases and 2 bases, in that order; junction bases with no gene match: 6. This chain connects TRBV7-6 to TRBJ2-3, with 11 bases identical to TRBD2. The sequence derives from a girl between 5 and 17 years old with multiple sclerosis. Sequencing was performed on blood. The chain's CDR3 is CASSLRTSGPTDTQYF. As DNA, the CDR3 is TGTGCCAGCAGCCTCCGGACTAGCGGGCCCACAGATACGCAGTATTTT.